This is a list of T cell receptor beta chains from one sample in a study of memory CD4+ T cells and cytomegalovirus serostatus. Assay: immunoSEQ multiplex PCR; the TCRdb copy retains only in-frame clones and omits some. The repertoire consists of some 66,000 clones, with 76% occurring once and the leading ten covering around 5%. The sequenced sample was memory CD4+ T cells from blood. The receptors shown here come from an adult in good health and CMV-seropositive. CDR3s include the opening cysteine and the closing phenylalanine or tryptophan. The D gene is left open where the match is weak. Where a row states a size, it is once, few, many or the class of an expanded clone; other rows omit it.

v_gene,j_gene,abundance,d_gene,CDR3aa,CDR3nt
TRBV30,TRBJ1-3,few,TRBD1,CAWSLRRQGSGNTIYF,TGTGCCTGGAGCCTAAGACGACAGGGATCTGGAAACACCATATATTTT
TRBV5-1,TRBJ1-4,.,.,CASSLGASNEKLFF,TGCGCCAGCAGCTTAGGGGCATCTAATGAAAAACTGTTTTTT
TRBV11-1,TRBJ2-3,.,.,CASSLRDSTDTQYF,TGTGCCAGCAGCCTCCGGGACTCCACAGATACGCAGTATTTT
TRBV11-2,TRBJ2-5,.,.,CASRGWGQGETQYF,TGTGCCAGCAGAGGCTGGGGGCAAGGAGAGACCCAGTACTTC
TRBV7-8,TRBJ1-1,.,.,CASSLARESYTEAFF,TGTGCCAGCAGCTTAGCGAGGGAGTCGTACACTGAAGCTTTCTTT
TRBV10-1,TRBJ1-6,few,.,CASGMGPDSPLHF,TGCGCCAGCGGGATGGGGCCGGATTCACCCCTCCACTTT
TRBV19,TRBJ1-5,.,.,CASSTVHSNQPQHF,TGTGCCAGTAGTACAGTACATAGCAATCAGCCCCAGCATTTT
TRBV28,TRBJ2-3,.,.,CASTLKATDTQYF,TGTGCCAGCACCCTAAAGGCCACAGATACGCAGTATTTT
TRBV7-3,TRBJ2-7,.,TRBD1,CASSEGTGYHEQYF,TGTGCCAGCAGCGAGGGGACAGGGTACCACGAGCAGTACTTC
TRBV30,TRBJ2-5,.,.,CAWSRGQETQYF,TGTGCCTGGAGTAGGGGCCAAGAGACCCAGTACTTC
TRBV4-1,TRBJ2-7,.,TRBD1,CASSLVPGTGAYEQYF,TGCGCCAGCAGCCTAGTTCCCGGGACAGGGGCCTACGAGCAGTACTTC
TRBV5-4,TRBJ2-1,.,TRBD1,CASSLTGTGMGNEQFF,TGTGCCAGCAGTTTGACCGGGACAGGGATGGGAAATGAGCAGTTCTTC
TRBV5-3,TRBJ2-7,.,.,CARSLAVASYEQYF,TGTGCCAGAAGCTTGGCAGTCGCCTCCTACGAGCAGTACTTC
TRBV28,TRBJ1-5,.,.,CASSDRIKDQPQHF,TGTGCCAGCTCCGACAGAATTAAAGATCAGCCCCAGCATTTT
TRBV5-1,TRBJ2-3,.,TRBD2,CASSPTSATYTDTQYF,TGCGCCAGCAGCCCGACTAGCGCGACTTACACAGATACGCAGTATTTT
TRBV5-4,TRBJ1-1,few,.,CASSPSRGLNTEAFF,TGTGCCAGCAGCCCGAGTCGCGGCTTGAACACTGAAGCTTTCTTT
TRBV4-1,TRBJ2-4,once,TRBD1,CASSRDRGAKNIQYF,TGCGCCAGCAGCCGAGACAGGGGCGCCAAAAACATTCAGTACTTC
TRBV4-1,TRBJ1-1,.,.,CASSQVGVKGDTEAFF,TGCGCCAGCAGCCAAGTTGGGGTTAAGGGGGACACTGAAGCTTTCTTT
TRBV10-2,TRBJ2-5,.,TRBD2,CASSFSGGNQETQYF,TGCGCCAGTTCCTTTAGCGGGGGGAACCAAGAGACCCAGTACTTC
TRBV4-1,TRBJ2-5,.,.,CASSQNGQSQETQYF,TGCGCCAGCAGCCAAAACGGACAGTCCCAAGAGACCCAGTACTTC
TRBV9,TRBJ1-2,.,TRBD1,CASSATGGNGYTF,TGTGCCAGCAGCGCGACAGGGGGCAATGGCTACACCTTC
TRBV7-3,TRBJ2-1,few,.,CASSLRPGTYNEQFF,TGTGCCAGCAGCTTACGGCCGGGGACCTACAATGAGCAGTTCTTC
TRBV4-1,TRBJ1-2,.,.,CASSPGTYGYTF,TGCGCCAGCAGTCCTGGGACTTATGGCTACACCTTC
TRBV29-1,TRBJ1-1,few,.,CSVEVGAEAFF,TGCAGCGTTGAAGTAGGCGCTGAAGCTTTCTTT
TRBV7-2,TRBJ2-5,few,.,CASSLVGGAETQYF,TGTGCCAGCAGCTTAGTGGGGGGCGCGGAGACCCAGTACTTC
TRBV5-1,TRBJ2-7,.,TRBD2,CASPAVRGSTYEQYF,TGCGCCAGCCCCGCCGTCCGCGGGAGTACGTACGAGCAGTACTTC
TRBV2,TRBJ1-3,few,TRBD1,CASMDRAGGNTIYF,TGTGCCAGCATGGACAGGGCGGGTGGAAACACCATATATTTT